The source of this TCR beta chain is a study of cytomegalovirus exposure and HLA in healthy donors. On the study more broadly: The 110 or so validation repertoires used a platform that matched the one used for the 550 to 800 first-cohort repertoires, as a later analysis reported.

Study-level results: In vitro work confirmed that a few CMV-associated chains recognize CMV antigens.

As concerns this clone: Its antigen is not identified.

The CDR3 has 18 amino acids. The V and J ends lost 2 bases and 2 bases respectively, with 22 bases between them. Germline values: CDR1 SGHAT, CDR2 FQNNGV. The repertoire was sequenced with immunoSEQ multiplex PCR; TCRdb's copy has only in-frame clones and lacks some. The table has roughly 120,000 clones, more than 70% seen once. The clonotype comes from a woman aged 18-29 years in good health and CMV-seronegative. This chain uses TRBV11-2 with TRBJ2-7; the D gene is possibly TRBD1 (5 bases). The sequenced sample was PBMCs. The CDR3 nucleotides are TGTGCCAGCAGCTTAATTATCCGATCCGACCACAGGACCTACGAGCAGTACTTC. Amino acid sequence: CASSLIIRSDHRTYEQYF.